This T cell receptor beta chain derives from a study of T cell responses to AZD1222 COVID-19 vaccine. Deletions cut 4 bases from V and 1 base from J, with 10 bases between. This CDR3 has 14 amino acids. Germline V gives CDR1 MGHRA, CDR2 YSYEKL. Findings and limits, study-wide: Clonal diversity may have been underestimated in mostly white British donors.

Method: immunoSEQ multiplex PCR; TCRdb's copy keeps in-frame clones and lacks some. The profile shows approximately 150,000 clones, 93% of them singletons. As concerns this clone: What it recognizes is unknown. The same CDR3 can be traced to other DNA sequences in this sample.

This sequence originates from an adult in good health. The rearrangement links TRBV4-1 to TRBJ1-1; D is uncertain. This specimen was peripheral blood, taken on day 0 of AZD1222 vaccination. The CDR3 bases are TGCGCCAGCAGCCCCACGGAGGGGAACACTGAAGCTTTCTTT. Translated, it gives CASSPTEGNTEAFF.